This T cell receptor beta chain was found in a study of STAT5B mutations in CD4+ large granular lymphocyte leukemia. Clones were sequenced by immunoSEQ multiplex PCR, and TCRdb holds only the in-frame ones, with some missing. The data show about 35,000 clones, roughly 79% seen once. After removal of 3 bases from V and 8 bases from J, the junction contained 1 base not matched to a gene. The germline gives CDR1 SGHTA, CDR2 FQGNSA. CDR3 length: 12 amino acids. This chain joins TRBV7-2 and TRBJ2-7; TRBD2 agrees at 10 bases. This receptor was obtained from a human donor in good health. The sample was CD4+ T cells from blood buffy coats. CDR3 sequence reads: CASSLTSGQQYF. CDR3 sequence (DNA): TGTGCCAGCAGCTTGACTAGCGGGCAGCAGTACTTC.